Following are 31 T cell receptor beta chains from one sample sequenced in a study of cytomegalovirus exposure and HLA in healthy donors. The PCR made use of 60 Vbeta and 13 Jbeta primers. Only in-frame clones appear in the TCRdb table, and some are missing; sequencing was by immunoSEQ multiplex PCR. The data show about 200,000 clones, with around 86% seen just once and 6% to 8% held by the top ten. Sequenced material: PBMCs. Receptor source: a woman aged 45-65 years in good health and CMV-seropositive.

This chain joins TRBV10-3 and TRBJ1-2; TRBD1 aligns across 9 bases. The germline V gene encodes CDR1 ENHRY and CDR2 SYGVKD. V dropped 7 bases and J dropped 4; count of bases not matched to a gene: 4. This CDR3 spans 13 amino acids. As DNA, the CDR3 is TGTGCCATCACGGCGACAGGGGGCTATGGCTACACCTTC. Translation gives CAITATGGYGYTF.

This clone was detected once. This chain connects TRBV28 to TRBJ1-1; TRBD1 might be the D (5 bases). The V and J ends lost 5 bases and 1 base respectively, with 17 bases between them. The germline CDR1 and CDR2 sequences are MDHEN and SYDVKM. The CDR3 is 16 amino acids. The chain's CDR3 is CASSAQGLVANTEAFF. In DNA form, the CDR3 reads TGTGCCAGCAGTGCTCAGGGATTGGTAGCGAACACTGAAGCTTTCTTT.

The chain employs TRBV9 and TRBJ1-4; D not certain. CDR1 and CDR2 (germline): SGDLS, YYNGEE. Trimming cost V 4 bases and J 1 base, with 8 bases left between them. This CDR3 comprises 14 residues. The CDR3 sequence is CASSLGVTNEKLFF. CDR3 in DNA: TGTGCCAGCAGCCTCGGGGTAACTAATGAAAAACTGTTTTTT.

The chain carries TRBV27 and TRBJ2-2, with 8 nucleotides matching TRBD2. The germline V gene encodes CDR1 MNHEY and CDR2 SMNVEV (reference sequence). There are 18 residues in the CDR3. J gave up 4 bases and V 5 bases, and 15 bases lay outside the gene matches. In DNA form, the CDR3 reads TGTGCCAGCAGTCCCCCGGGGGGTAGCGGGGTCATCACCGGGGAGCTGTTTTTT. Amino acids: CASSPPGGSGVITGELFF.

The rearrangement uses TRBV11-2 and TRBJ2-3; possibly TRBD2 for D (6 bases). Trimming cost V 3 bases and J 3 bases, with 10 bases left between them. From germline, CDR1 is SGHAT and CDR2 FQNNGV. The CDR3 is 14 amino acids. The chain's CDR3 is CASSLEGWTDTQYF. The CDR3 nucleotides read TGTGCCAGCAGCTTGGAGGGGTGGACAGATACGCAGTATTTT.

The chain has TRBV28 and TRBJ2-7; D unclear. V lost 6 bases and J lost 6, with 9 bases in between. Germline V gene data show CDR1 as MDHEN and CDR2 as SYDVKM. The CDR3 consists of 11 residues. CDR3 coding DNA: TGTGCCAGCAGCGCTACGGGCGAGCAGTACTTC. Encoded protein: CASSATGEQYF. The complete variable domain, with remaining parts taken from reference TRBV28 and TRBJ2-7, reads DVKVTQSSRYLVKRTGEKVFLECVQDMDHENMFWYRQDPGLGLRLIYFSYDVKMKEKGDIPEGYSVSREKKERFSLILESASTNQTSMYLCASSATGEQYFGPGTRLTVT.

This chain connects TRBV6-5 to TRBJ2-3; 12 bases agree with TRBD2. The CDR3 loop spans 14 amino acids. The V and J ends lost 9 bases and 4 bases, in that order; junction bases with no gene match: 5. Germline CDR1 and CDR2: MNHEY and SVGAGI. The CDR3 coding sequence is TGTGCCAGTAGACTAGCGGGAGTTGCAGATACGCAGTATTTT. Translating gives CASRLAGVADTQYF.

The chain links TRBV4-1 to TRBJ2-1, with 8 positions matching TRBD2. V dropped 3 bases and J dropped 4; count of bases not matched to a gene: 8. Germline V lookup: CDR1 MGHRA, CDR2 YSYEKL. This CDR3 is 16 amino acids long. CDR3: CASSHDLSGIYNEQFF. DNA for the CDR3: TGCGCCAGCAGCCACGACCTTAGCGGGATATACAATGAGCAGTTCTTC.

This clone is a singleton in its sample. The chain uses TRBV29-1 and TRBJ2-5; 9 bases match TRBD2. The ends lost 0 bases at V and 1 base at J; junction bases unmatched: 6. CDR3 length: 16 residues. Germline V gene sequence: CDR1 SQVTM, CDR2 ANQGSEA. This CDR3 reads CSVEEGAGGSQETQYF. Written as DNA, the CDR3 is TGCAGCGTTGAAGAAGGGGCGGGAGGGTCCCAAGAGACCCAGTACTTC.

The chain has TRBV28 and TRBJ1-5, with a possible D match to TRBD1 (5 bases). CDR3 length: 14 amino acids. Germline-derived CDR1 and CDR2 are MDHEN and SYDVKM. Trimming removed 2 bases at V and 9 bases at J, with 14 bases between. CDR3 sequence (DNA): TGTGCCAGCAGTTTAGGGGAGGGGAGGCGGCCCCAGCATTTT. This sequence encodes CASSLGEGRRPQHF.

CDR3 DNA sequence: TGTGCCAGCACCGATGGACTAGCGGGATACAATGAGCAGTTCTTC. It translates to CASTDGLAGYNEQFF. The chain recombines TRBV2 with TRBJ2-1; 12 positions match TRBD2. The CDR3 has 15 amino acids. With V trimmed by 7 bases and J by 4 bases, 5 bases remained unmatched. Per the germline V gene, CDR1 is SNHLY and CDR2 is FYNNEI.

The DNA for the CDR3 is TGTGCCAGCAGCTTAGGGGCAGCCTATAATTCACCCCTCCACTTT. It specifies CASSLGAAYNSPLHF. The V gene is TRBV7-6, the J gene TRBJ1-6; D remains ambiguous. V was shortened by 1 base and J by 2 bases, with 6 bases between the two germline ends. This CDR3 comprises 15 residues. Germline CDR1 reads SGHVS; CDR2 reads FNYEAQ.

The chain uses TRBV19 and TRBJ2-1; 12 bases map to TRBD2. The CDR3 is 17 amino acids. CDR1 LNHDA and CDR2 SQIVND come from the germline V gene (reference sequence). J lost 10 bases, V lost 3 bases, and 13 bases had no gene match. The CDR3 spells CASSISLLAGGHREQFF. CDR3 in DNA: TGTGCCAGTAGTATCTCCCTACTAGCGGGAGGACACAGAGAGCAGTTCTTC.

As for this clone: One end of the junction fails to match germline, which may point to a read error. CDR3 nucleotide sequence: TGTGCCAGCAGTGGCCCCCTAGCGGGGGGGCGCGTCTTC. Protein sequence: CASSGPLAGGRVF. J is TRBJ2-1 and V is TRBV6-1; 12 bases match TRBD2. The germline V gene encodes CDR1 MNHNS and CDR2 SASEGT. The CDR3 length is 13 residues.

CDR3 loop: CAWSVNLGGTDTQYF. CDR3 DNA: TGTGCCTGGAGTGTAAACCTAGGGGGCACAGATACGCAGTATTTT. The chain recombines TRBV30 with TRBJ2-3, with D possibly TRBD1 on 5 matching bases. CDR1 and CDR2 (germline): GTSNPN, SVGIG (reference sequence). V was cut by 0 bases and J by 1 base, with 11 bases left in between. This CDR3 region has 15 residues.

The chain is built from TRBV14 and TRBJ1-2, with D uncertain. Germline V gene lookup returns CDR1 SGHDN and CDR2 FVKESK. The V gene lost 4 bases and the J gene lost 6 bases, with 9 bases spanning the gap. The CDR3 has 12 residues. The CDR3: CASSPGGHGYTF. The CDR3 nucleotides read TGTGCCAGCAGCCCGGGAGGTCATGGCTACACCTTC.

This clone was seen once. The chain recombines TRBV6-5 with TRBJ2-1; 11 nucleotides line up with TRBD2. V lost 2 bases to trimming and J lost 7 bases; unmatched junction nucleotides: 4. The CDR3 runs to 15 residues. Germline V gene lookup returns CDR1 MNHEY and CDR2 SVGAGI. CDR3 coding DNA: TGTGCCAGCAGTTACGGACTAGCGGGCGGAAATGAGCAGTTCTTC. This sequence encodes CASSYGLAGGNEQFF.

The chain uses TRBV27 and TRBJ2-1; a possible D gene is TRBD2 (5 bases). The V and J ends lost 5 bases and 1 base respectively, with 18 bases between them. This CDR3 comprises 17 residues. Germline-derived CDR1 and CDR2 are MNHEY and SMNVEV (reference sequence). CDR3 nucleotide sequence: TGTGCCAGCAGTCCCCTCCTGGATAGCGCTTCCTACAATGAGCAGTTCTTC. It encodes CASSPLLDSASYNEQFF.

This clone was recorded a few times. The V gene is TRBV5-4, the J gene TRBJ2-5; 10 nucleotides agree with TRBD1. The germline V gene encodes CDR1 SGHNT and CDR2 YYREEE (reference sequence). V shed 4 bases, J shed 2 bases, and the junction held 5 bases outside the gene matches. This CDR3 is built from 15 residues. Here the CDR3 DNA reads TGTGCCAGCAGCCGGACAGGGGGAGCGCAAGAGACCCAGTACTTC. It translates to CASSRTGGAQETQYF.

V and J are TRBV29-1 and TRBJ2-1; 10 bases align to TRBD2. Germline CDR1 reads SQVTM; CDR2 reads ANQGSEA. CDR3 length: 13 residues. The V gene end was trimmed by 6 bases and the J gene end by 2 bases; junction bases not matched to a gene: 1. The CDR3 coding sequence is TGCAGCGTCGGACTAGCGGCCTACAATGAGCAGTTCTTC. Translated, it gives CSVGLAAYNEQFF.

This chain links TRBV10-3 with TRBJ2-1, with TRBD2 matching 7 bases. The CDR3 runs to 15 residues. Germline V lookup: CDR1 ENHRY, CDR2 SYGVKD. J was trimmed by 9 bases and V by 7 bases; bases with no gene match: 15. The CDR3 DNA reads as TGTGCCATCACGCTTGAGGAGCGGGGCCTCAGTGAGCAGTTCTTC. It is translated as CAITLEERGLSEQFF.

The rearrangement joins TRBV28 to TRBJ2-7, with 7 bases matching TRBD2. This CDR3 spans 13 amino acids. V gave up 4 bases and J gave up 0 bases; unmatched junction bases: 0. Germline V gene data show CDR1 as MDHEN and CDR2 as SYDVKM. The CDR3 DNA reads TGTGCCAGCAGTTCGGGAGGCTCCTACGAGCAGTACTTC. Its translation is CASSSGGSYEQYF.

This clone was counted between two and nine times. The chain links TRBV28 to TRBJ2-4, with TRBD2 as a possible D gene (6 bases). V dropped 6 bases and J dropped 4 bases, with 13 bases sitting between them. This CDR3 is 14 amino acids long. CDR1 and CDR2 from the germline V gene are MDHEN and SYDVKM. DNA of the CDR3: TGTGCCAGCAGCCTTCCGGGACTTAAAAACATTCAGTACTTC. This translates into CASSLPGLKNIQYF.

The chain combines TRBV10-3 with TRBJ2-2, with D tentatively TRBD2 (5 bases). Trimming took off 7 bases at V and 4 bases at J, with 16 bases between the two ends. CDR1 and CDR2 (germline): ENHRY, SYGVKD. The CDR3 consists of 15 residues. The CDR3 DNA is TGTGCCATCACCAGGACTCCCCTCAGCACCGGGGAGCTGTTTTTT. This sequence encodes CAITRTPLSTGELFF.

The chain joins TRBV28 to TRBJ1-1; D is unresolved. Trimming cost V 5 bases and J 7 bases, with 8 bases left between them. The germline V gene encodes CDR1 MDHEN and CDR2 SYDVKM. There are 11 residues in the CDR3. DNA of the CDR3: TGTGCCAGCAGTCCCCGGGGTGAAGCTTTCTTT. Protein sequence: CASSPRGEAFF.

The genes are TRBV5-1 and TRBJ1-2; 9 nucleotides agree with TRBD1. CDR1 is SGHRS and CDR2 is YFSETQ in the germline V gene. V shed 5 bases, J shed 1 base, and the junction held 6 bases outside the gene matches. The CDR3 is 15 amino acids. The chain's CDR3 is CASRTTGGLNYGYTF. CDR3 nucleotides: TGCGCCAGCAGGACAACAGGGGGCCTTAACTATGGCTACACCTTC.

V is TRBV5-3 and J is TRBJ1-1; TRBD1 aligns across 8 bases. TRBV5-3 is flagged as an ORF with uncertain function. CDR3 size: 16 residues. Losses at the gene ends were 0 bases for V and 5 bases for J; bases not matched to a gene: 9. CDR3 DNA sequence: TGTGCCAGAAGCTTGGCCACCAGGACAGGGCCAACTGAAGCTTTCTTT. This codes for CARSLATRTGPTEAFF.

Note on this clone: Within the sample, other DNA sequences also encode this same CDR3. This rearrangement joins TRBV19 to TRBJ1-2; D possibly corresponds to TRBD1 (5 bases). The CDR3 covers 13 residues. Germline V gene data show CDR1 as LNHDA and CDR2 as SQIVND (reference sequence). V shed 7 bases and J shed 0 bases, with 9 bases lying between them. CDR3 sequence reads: CASTRDSNYGYTF. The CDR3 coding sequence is TGTGCCAGTACCAGGGATTCTAACTATGGCTACACCTTC.

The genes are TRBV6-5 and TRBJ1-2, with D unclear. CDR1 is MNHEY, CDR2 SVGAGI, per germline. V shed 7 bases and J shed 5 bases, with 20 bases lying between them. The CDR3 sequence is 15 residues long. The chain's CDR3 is CASNTFPGNGYGYTF. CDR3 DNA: TGTGCCAGCAACACGTTCCCGGGAAATGGGTATGGCTACACCTTC.

CDR3 in amino acids: CASSPAPGTGGFSSSYEQYF. DNA of the CDR3: TGCGCCAGCAGCCCTGCCCCCGGGACAGGGGGCTTTTCATCCTCCTACGAGCAGTACTTC. This sequence joins TRBV4-1 and TRBJ2-7, with 12 bases identical to TRBD1. V shed 4 bases, J shed 0 bases, and the junction held 16 bases outside the gene matches. The germline gives CDR1 MGHRA, CDR2 YSYEKL. This CDR3 spans 20 amino acids.

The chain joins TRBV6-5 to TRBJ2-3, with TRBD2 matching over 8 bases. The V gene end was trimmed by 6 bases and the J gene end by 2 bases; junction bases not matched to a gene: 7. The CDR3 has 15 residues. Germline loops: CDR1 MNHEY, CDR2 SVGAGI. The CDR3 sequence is CASRSTSGLTDTQYF. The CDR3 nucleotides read TGTGCCAGCAGATCCACTAGCGGACTCACAGATACGCAGTATTTT.